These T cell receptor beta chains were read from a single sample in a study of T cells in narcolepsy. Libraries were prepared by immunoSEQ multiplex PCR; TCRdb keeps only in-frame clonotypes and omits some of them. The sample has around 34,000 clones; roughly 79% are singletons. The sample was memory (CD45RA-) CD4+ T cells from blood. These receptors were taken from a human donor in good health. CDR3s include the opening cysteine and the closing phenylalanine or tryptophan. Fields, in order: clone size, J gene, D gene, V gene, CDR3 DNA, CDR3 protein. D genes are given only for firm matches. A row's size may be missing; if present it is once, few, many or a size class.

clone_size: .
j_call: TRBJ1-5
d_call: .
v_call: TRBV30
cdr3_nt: TGTGCCTGGAGTGTAAGGGGTTCTAGCAATCAGCCCCAGCATTTT
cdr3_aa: CAWSVRGSSNQPQHF

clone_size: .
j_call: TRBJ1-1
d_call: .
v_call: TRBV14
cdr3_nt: TGTGCCAGCAGCCACCGTCAGGGTAACACTGAAGCTTTCTTT
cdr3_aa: CASSHRQGNTEAFF

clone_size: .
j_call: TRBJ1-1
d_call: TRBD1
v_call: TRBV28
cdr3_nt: TGTGCCAGCAGGCTATCAGGGGGGAACACTGAAGCTTTCTTT
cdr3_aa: CASRLSGGNTEAFF

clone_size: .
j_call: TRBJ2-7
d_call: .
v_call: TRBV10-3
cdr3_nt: TGTGCCACACTTGAGGACCGAAGGCGCTACGAGCAGTACTTC
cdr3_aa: CATLEDRRRYEQYF

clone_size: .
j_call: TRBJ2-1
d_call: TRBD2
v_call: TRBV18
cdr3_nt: TGTGCCAGCTCACCACGATCCCGGACTAGCGGGAGGTTTTCTCCCGCCTACAATGAGCAGTTCTTC
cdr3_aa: CASSPRSRTSGRFSPAYNEQFF

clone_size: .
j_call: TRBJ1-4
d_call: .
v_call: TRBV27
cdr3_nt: TGTGCCAGCAGTTTAGGCCCCGGGACAACTAATGAAAAACTGTTTTTT
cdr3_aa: CASSLGPGTTNEKLFF

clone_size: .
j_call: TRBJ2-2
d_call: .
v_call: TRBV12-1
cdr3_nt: TGTGCCAGCAGCCTAGCGGGAGAAGTTGTCGGGGAGCTGTTTTTT
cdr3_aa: CASSLAGEVVGELFF

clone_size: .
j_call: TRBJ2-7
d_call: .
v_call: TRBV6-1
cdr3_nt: TGTGCCAGCAAACCGACAGGAGTCATCTACGAGCAGTACTTC
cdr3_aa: CASKPTGVIYEQYF

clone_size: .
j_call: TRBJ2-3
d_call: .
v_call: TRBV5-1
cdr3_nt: TGCGCCAGCAGCATTATGAGTTTGGTAGATACGCAGTATTTT
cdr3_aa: CASSIMSLVDTQYF

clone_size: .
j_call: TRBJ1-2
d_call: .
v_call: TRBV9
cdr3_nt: TGTGCCAGCAGCGTAGGTAGCCTAGGGGACTATGGCTACACCTTC
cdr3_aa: CASSVGSLGDYGYTF

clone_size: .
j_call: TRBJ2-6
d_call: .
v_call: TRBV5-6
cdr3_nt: TGTGCCAGCAGCCCTATGGGGGGATTGTCTGGGGCCAACGTCCTGACTTTC
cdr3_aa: CASSPMGGLSGANVLTF

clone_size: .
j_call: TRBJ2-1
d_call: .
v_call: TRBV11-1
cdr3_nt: TGTGCCAGCAGCTTAGTCGGTCCTAACAATGAGCAGTTCTTC
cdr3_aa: CASSLVGPNNEQFF

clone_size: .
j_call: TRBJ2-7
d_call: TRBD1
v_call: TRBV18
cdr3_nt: TGTGCCAGCTCACCGGGACAGGGGAAACCCTACGAGCAGTACTTC
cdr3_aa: CASSPGQGKPYEQYF

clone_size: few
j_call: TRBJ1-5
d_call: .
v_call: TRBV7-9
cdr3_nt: TGTGCCAGCACGGAGGGCAACAGCAATCAGCCCCAGCATTTT
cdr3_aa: CASTEGNSNQPQHF

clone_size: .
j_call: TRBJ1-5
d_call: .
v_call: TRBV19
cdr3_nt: TGTGCCAGTACCCCTGGAGCGGGCAATCAGCCCCAGCATTTT
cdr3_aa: CASTPGAGNQPQHF

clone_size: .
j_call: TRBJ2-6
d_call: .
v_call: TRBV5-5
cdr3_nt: TGTGCCAGCAGCTTGCCCCTGAATGGGGCCAACGTCCTGACTTTC
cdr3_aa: CASSLPLNGANVLTF

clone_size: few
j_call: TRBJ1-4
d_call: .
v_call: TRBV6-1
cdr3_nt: TGTGCCAGCAGATCAACAGGGACTCCTAATGAAAAACTGTTTTTT
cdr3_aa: CASRSTGTPNEKLFF

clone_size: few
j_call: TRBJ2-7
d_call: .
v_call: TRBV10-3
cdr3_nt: TGTGCCATAGGGGGAGTCAGCTCCTACGAGCAGTACTTC
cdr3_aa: CAIGGVSSYEQYF

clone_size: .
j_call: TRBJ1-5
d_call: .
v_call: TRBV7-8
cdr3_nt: TGTGCCAGCAGCTTAGCGCGAGTAGGGAGGGGCCAGCCCCAGCATTTT
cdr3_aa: CASSLARVGRGQPQHF

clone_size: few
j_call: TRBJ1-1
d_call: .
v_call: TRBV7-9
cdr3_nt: TGTGCCAGCAGCGCTCCAACAGGGTCGGGAACTGAAGCTTTCTTT
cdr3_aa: CASSAPTGSGTEAFF

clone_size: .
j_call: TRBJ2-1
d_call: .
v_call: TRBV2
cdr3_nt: TGTGCCAGTTCAGGGTACAATGAGCAGTTCTTC
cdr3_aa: CASSGYNEQFF

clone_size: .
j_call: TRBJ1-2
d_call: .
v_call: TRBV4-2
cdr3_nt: TGTGCCAGCAGCCAAGAAACCGGGACTGGATTGGGCTACACCTTC
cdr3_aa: CASSQETGTGLGYTF

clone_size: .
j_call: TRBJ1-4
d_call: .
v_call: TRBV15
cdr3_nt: TGTGCCACCAGCAGAGATGGGGGGGCTCGGGCAACTAATGAAAAACTGTTTTTT
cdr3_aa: CATSRDGGARATNEKLFF

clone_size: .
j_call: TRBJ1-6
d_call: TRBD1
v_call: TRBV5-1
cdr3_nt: TGCGCCAGCAGCTTCCGGGACAGGGGTAATTCACCCCTCCACTTT
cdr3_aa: CASSFRDRGNSPLHF

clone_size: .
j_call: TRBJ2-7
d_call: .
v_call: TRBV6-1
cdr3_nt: TGTGCCAGCAGTGAAGATGAAGATGGGGGATACGAGCAGTACTTC
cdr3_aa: CASSEDEDGGYEQYF

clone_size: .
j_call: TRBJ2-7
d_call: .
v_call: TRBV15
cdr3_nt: TGTGCCACCAGCAGAGATACCCAAATGTACGAGCAGTACTTC
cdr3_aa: CATSRDTQMYEQYF

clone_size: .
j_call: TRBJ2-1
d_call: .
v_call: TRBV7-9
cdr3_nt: TGTGCCAGCAGCCTGACAGAAGACAATGAGCAGTTCTTC
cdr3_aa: CASSLTEDNEQFF

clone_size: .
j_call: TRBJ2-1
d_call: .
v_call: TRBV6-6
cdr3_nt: TGTGCCAGCAGCCCCCTGGGAGAACGTTCCCAGTTCTTC
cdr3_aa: CASSPLGERSQFF

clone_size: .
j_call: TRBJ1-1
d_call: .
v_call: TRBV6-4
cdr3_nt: TGTGCCAGCAGTGTGGTAGTGAACACTGAAGCTTTCTTT
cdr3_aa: CASSVVVNTEAFF

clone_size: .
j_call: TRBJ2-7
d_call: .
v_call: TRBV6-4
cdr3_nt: TGTGCCAGCAGGGGATCCGGGGACTCCTACGAGCAGTACTTC
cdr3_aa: CASRGSGDSYEQYF

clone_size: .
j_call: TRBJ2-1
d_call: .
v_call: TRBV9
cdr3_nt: TGTGCCAGCAGCGTAGCTACTGGCCGCAACAATGAGCAGTTCTTC
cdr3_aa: CASSVATGRNNEQFF

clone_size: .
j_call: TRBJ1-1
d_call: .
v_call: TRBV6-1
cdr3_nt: TGTGCCAGCGCCTTAGTGAACACTGAAGCTTTCTTT
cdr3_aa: CASALVNTEAFF

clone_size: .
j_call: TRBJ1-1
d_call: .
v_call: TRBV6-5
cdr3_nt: TGTGCCAGCAGTTATCACTCAGGGAACACTGAAGCTTTCTTT
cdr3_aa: CASSYHSGNTEAFF

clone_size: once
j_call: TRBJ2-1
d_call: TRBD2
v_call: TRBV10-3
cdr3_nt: TGTGCCATCAAACTACAGCGGGAGGCACCGTACAATGAGCAGTTCTTC
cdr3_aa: CAIKLQREAPYNEQFF

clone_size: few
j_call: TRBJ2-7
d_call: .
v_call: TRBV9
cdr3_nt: TGTGCCAGCAGCGTAGAGGGGATGAGGGAGCAGTACTTC
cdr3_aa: CASSVEGMREQYF

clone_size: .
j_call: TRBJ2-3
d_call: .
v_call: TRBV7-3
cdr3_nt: TGTGCCAGCAGCTACGGATGGTCCGATACGCAGTATTTT
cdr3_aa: CASSYGWSDTQYF

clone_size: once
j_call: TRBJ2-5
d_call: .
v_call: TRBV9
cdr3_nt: TGTGCCAGCAGCGTAGACGGTGGTAACGGAGAGACCCAGTACTTC
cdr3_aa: CASSVDGGNGETQYF

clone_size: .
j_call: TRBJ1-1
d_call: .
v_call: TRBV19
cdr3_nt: TGTGCCAGTAGTCACCGGGACACCACCACTGAAGCTTTCTTT
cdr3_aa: CASSHRDTTTEAFF

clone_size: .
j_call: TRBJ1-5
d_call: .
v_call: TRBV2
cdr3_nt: TGTGCCAGCAGTGTAGGGAGAGCCAGCAATCAGCCCCAGCATTTT
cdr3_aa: CASSVGRASNQPQHF

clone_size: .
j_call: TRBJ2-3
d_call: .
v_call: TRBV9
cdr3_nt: TGTGCCAGCAGCGTAAAGGGGGTGGTAAGCACAGATACGCAGTATTTT
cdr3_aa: CASSVKGVVSTDTQYF

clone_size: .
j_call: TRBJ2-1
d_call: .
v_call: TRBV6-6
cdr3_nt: TGTGCCAGCAGTCCCGGGACGGGGAATGAGCAGTTCTTC
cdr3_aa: CASSPGTGNEQFF

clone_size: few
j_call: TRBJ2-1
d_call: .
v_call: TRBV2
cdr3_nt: TGTGCCAGCCGACGACTGGGATCCTACAATGAGCAGTTCTTC
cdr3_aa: CASRRLGSYNEQFF

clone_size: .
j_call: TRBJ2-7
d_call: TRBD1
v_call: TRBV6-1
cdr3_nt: TGTGCCAGCAGGAGGGGGACAGGGTCCTACGAGCAGTACTTC
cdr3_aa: CASRRGTGSYEQYF

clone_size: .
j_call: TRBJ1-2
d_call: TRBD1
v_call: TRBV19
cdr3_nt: TGTGCCAGTAGTAACCCCCGGGACAGGGGAAACTATGGCTACACCTTC
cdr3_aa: CASSNPRDRGNYGYTF

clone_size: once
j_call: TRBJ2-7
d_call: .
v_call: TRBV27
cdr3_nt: TGTGCCAGCAGACTAGGAGGCGAGCAGTACTTC
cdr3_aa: CASRLGGEQYF

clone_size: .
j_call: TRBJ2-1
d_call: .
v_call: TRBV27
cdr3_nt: TGTGCCAGCCGCGGAAGAGGGCCAAAGTTCTTC
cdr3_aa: CASRGRGPKFF

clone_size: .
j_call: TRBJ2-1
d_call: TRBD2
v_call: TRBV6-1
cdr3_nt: TGTGCCAGCAGGACGACTAGCGGAACTTACAATGAGCAGTTCTTC
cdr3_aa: CASRTTSGTYNEQFF

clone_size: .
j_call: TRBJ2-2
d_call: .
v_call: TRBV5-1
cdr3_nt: TGCGCCAGCAGCACCAGGGTTTCCGGGGAGCTGTTTTTT
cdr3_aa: CASSTRVSGELFF

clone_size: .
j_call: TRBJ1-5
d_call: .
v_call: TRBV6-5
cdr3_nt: TGTGCCAGCAGTGGGGGGCTGGTTCAGCCCCAGCATTTT
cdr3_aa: CASSGGLVQPQHF

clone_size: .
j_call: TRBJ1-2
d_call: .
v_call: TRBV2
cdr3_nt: TGTGCCAGCACCCTGGGGCTTAACTATGGCTACACCTTC
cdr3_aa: CASTLGLNYGYTF

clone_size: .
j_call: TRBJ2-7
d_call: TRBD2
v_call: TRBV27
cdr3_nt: TGTGCCAGCAGTCCCCAGGGGAGCGGGAGGATCGACGAGCAGTACTTC
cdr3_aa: CASSPQGSGRIDEQYF

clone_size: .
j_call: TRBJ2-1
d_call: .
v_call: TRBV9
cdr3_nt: TGTGCCAGCAGCGTAGCCCTGACGGTACGTAATGAGCAGTTCTTC
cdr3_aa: CASSVALTVRNEQFF

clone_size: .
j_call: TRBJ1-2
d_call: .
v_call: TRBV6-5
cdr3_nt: TGTGCCAGCAGTGAACAGGGAGGGGGCTATGGCTACACCTTC
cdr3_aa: CASSEQGGGYGYTF

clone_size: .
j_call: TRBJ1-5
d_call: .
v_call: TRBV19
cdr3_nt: TGTGCCAGTAAGAACAGGGTCAATCAGCCCCAGCATTTT
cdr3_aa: CASKNRVNQPQHF

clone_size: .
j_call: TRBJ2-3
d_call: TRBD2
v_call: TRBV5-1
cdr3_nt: TGCGCCAGCAGCTTAAGCGGGATCGGGGGAGATACGCAGTATTTT
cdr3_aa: CASSLSGIGGDTQYF

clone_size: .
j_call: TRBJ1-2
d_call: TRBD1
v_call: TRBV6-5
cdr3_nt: TGTGCCAGCAGTTACAGTCCGGGACAGCTTAATGGCTACACCTTC
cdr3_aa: CASSYSPGQLNGYTF

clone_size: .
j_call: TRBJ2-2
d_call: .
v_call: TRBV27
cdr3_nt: TGTGCCAGCAGTTTATCCGGGGTAGGCGGGGAGCTGTTTTTT
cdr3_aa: CASSLSGVGGELFF

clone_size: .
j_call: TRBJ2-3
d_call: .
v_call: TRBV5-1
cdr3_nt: TGCGCCAGCAGCTTCCGGGACGGCAAAGATACGCAGTATTTT
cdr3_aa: CASSFRDGKDTQYF

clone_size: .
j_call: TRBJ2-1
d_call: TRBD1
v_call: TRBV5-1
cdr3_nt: TGCGCCAGCCGCCCGGACAGGGGGCCTTACAATGAGCAGTTCTTC
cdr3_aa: CASRPDRGPYNEQFF